Each of the 27 T cell receptor beta chains below was sequenced from the same sample in a study of T cell changes during pregnancy in multiple sclerosis. Data came from immunoSEQ multiplex PCR; TCRdb stores just in-frame clones and leaves some out. The repertoire holds approximately 80,000 clones, with 94% as singletons. The starting material was peripheral blood, obtained in the second trimester of pregnancy. Receptors were obtained from a female donor in good health, enrolled as a control in a pregnancy study.

The gene calls are TRBV6-6 and TRBJ1-2; D call uncertain. Germline CDR1 and CDR2: MNHNY and SVGAGI (reference sequence). V shed 2 bases and J shed 4 bases, with 8 bases lying between them. The CDR3 has 13 amino acids. CDR3 sequence reads: CASSYGESYGYTF. CDR3 DNA: TGTGCCAGCAGTTACGGGGAGAGCTATGGCTACACCTTC.

The J gene is TRBJ2-5, the V gene TRBV27; D might be TRBD2 (5 bases). Trimming stripped 0 bases from V and 2 bases from J, with 7 bases between. This CDR3 comprises 14 residues. The germline V gene encodes CDR1 MNHEY and CDR2 SMNVEV (reference sequence). The CDR3 region is CASSLSTRQETQYF. DNA of the CDR3: TGTGCCAGCAGTTTATCAACTAGACAAGAGACCCAGTACTTC.

V usage is TRBV11-2 and J usage is TRBJ2-7; 7 bases map to TRBD2. Germline V gene lookup returns CDR1 SGHAT and CDR2 FQNNGV. The CDR3 extends over 16 amino acids. V dropped 5 bases and J dropped 5; count of bases not matched to a gene: 15. CDR3 DNA: TGTGCCAGCAGCCCACCCCCAAGTGGCGGGAGAGACGAGCAGTACTTC. It encodes CASSPPPSGGRDEQYF.

The chain carries TRBV6-4 and TRBJ2-2, with 7 bases aligning to TRBD1. Per the germline V gene, CDR1 is MRHNA and CDR2 is SNTAGT. J gave up 1 base and V 1 base, and 3 bases lay outside the gene matches. The CDR3 has 16 amino acids. CDR3 nucleotides: TGTGCCAGCAGTGACTTAGGACAGGAGAACACCGGGGAGCTGTTTTTT. Translating it yields CASSDLGQENTGELFF.

The J gene is TRBJ2-6, the V gene TRBV5-1, with 7 nucleotides matching TRBD1. In germline, CDR1 is SGHRS, CDR2 YFSETQ. J lost 2 bases, V lost 2 bases, and 1 base had no gene match. The CDR3 contains 15 residues. The CDR3 region has the DNA TGCGCCAGCAGCTTCACAGGGGCTGGGGCCAACGTCCTGACTTTC. Residues: CASSFTGAGANVLTF.

CDR3 nucleotide sequence: TGTGCCAGCAGTTTGGCGGGAGGGCGAAGCAATGAGCAGTTCTTC. This gives the protein CASSLAGGRSNEQFF. J is TRBJ2-1 and V is TRBV28, with 9 bases matching TRBD2. V shed 3 bases, J shed 6 bases, and the junction held 6 bases outside the gene matches. Germline V lookup: CDR1 MDHEN, CDR2 SYDVKM. The CDR3 is 15 amino acids.

The CDR3 loop is CASSEGLAGEAGELFF. The CDR3 bases are TGCGCCAGCAGCGAGGGACTAGCGGGAGAGGCCGGGGAGCTGTTTTTT. The genes are TRBV5-1 and TRBJ2-2; 14 bases map to TRBD2. The V gene's germline CDR1 is SGHRS and CDR2 YFSETQ. The CDR3 has 16 amino acids. V shed 4 bases, J shed 6 bases, and the junction held 5 bases outside the gene matches.

This chain uses TRBV19 with TRBJ2-1; TRBD2 aligns across 9 bases. Germline lookup yields CDR1 LNHDA and CDR2 SQIVND (reference sequence). The CDR3 runs 14 residues. V shed 6 bases, J shed 6 bases, and the junction held 6 bases outside the gene matches. The CDR3 spells CASSVLAGANEQFF. The CDR3, as DNA: TGTGCCAGTAGCGTATTAGCGGGAGCCAATGAGCAGTTCTTC. The whole variable domain, filled in from reference TRBV19 and TRBJ2-1, reads DGGITQSPKYLFRKEGQNVTLSCEQNLNHDAMYWYRQDPGQGLRLIYYSQIVNDFQKGDIAEGYSVSREKKESFPLTVTSAQKNPTAFYLCASSVLAGANEQFFGPGTRLTVL.

V and J are TRBV5-1 and TRBJ1-4; the D gene is possibly TRBD1 (6 bases). The germline V gene encodes CDR1 SGHRS and CDR2 YFSETQ. V lost 3 bases to trimming and J lost 3 bases, with 12 bases between them. The CDR3 has 15 amino acids. The CDR3 coding sequence is TGCGCCAGCAGCTCTTGGGACACCCCTAATGAAAAACTGTTTTTT. This encodes CASSSWDTPNEKLFF.

The chain is built from TRBV21-1 and TRBJ2-7; the D segment call TRBD1 is taken from the table without a DNA check. TRBV21-1 represents a pseudogene. This CDR3 is 14 amino acids long. For the CDR3, the DNA is TGTGCCAGCAGGAGGGACAGGGGAGCCTACGAGCAGTACTTC. This sequence encodes CASRRDRGAYEQYF.

The chain carries TRBV7-2 and TRBJ1-5; D is unresolved. With 1 base removed from V and 4 bases from J, the gap between germline ends came to 11 bases. The CDR3 sequence is 15 residues long. Germline CDR1 is SGHTA and CDR2 is FQGNSA. The CDR3 DNA reads as TGTGCCAGCAGCTTAGGAGGCGAGAGAAATCAGCCCCAGCATTTT. Its translation: CASSLGGERNQPQHF.

This chain uses TRBV7-8 with TRBJ2-5; 10 nucleotides line up with TRBD2. There are 18 residues in the CDR3. The V gene end was trimmed by 2 bases and the J gene end by 5 bases; junction bases not matched to a gene: 14. CDR1 is SGHVS and CDR2 is FQNEAQ in the germline V gene. CDR3 sequence (DNA): TGTGCCAGCAGCTTAATGACTAGCGGGCGGCCGAGGGGGGAGACCCAGTACTTC. This sequence encodes CASSLMTSGRPRGETQYF.

This chain uses TRBV10-2 with TRBJ1-5, with 7 bases matching TRBD1. Germline V lookup: CDR1 WSHSY, CDR2 SAAADI. J lost 4 bases, V lost 6 bases, and 3 bases had no gene match. The CDR3 is made up of 13 amino acids. The CDR3 DNA reads as TGCGCCAGCAGCAAGGGACAGAATCAGCCCCAGCATTTT. It yields the protein CASSKGQNQPQHF.

The chain recombines TRBV27 with TRBJ2-1, with D tentatively TRBD2 (6 bases). CDR1 is MNHEY, CDR2 SMNVEV, per germline (reference sequence). V lost 3 bases, J lost 8 bases, and 14 bases lay in between. The CDR3 covers 14 residues. The CDR3 DNA is TGTGCCAGCAGTTTGACGGACTACGGCGATGAGCAGTTCTTC. This sequence encodes CASSLTDYGDEQFF.

This clone was detected only once. The chain combines TRBV28 with TRBJ2-1; 7 bases map to TRBD2. The CDR3 spans 12 residues. CDR1 is MDHEN, CDR2 SYDVKM, per germline. Germline trimming cut 6 bases from V and 10 bases from J; bases unmatched to any gene: 6. The CDR3, as DNA: TGTGCCAGCAGGGCGACTAGCAGGGAGCAGTTCTTC. Protein sequence: CASRATSREQFF.

The chain recombines TRBV11-3 with TRBJ2-3; 7 bases agree with TRBD2. Germline V CDR1 and CDR2: SGHNT, YENEEA. V gave up 3 bases and J gave up 2 bases; unmatched junction bases: 11. This CDR3 comprises 17 residues. This CDR3 reads CASSFGSGTSPTDTQYF. The DNA of the CDR3 is TGTGCCAGCAGCTTTGGAAGCGGGACTTCCCCCACAGATACGCAGTATTTT.

This chain joins TRBV19 and TRBJ1-5; D may be TRBD1 (6 bases). This CDR3 contains 13 residues. Trimming removed 7 bases at V and 7 bases at J, with 14 bases between. CDR1 is LNHDA and CDR2 is SQIVND in the germline V gene (reference sequence). CDR3 DNA: TGTGCCAGTAATTACAGGGAATACCAGCCCCAGCATTTT. Its protein product is CASNYREYQPQHF.

The chain carries TRBV11-2 and TRBJ2-5; maybe TRBD2 (5 bases). Germline CDR1 reads SGHAT; CDR2 reads FQNNGV. The CDR3 runs to 15 residues. Trimming removed 5 bases from V and 0 bases from J, with 13 bases in between. CDR3 region: CASSVPLGNQETQYF. CDR3 coding DNA: TGTGCCAGCAGCGTACCACTAGGGAACCAAGAGACCCAGTACTTC.

The J gene is TRBJ2-1, the V gene TRBV10-3; 9 positions agree with TRBD2. Germline V gene data show CDR1 as ENHRY and CDR2 as SYGVKD. The CDR3 loop spans 15 amino acids. Trimming removed 3 bases from V and 9 bases from J; junction bases left unmatched: 9. CDR3 nucleotides: TGTGCCATCAGTGATGCAGCGGGAGGCATTGGTGAGCAGTTCTTC. Translation: CAISDAAGGIGEQFF.

This chain uses TRBV5-1 with TRBJ2-3; a possible D gene is TRBD2 (5 bases). This CDR3 is 15 amino acids long. V lost 4 bases and J 3 bases, leaving 15 bases between the germline ends. CDR1 is SGHRS and CDR2 is YFSETQ in the germline V gene. The CDR3 DNA reads TGCGCCAGCAGCCCTCGTGGGAGTAAAACAGATACGCAGTATTTT. It specifies CASSPRGSKTDTQYF.

The V call is TRBV4-1, the J call TRBJ2-5, with 8 bases fitting TRBD1. The CDR3 totals 14 residues. V shed 5 bases, J shed 2 bases, and the junction held 4 bases outside the gene matches. From germline, CDR1 is MGHRA and CDR2 YSYEKL. CDR3 region: CASSTGQGQETQYF. The CDR3 DNA is TGCGCCAGCAGCACCGGACAGGGTCAAGAGACCCAGTACTTC.

V gene TRBV15 combines with J gene TRBJ2-3; no firm D call. Germline loops: CDR1 LNHNV, CDR2 YYDKDF (reference sequence). This CDR3 spans 15 amino acids. The V end lost 0 bases, the J end lost 3 bases, and 10 bases lay between the germline ends. The CDR3 reads CATSRDRLVTDTQYF. The CDR3 bases are TGTGCCACCAGCAGAGATAGGCTAGTGACAGATACGCAGTATTTT.

The V gene is TRBV13, the J gene TRBJ2-7, with 9 positions matching TRBD2. CDR3 length: 16 amino acids. The germline CDR1 and CDR2 sequences are PRHDT and FYEKMQ (reference sequence). Trimming took 2 bases from V and 2 from J; bases not matched to a gene: 7. The CDR3 loop reads CASSLTWTSDTYEQYF. CDR3 nucleotides: TGTGCCAGCAGCTTAACCTGGACTAGCGATACCTACGAGCAGTACTTC.

This sequence joins TRBV9 and TRBJ1-5; no reliable D call. V lost 7 bases to trimming and J lost 9 bases, with 17 bases between them. The CDR3 is 13 amino acids. Germline V lookup: CDR1 SGDLS, CDR2 YYNGEE. CDR3 sequence reads: CASSRGPWLPQHF. The CDR3 nucleotides are TGTGCCAGCTCGCGGGGTCCATGGTTGCCCCAGCATTTT.

The genes are TRBV5-1 and TRBJ2-6; D gene ambiguous. The CDR3 runs to 14 residues. V was clipped by 2 bases and J by 3 bases, with 6 bases between them. Germline CDR1 and CDR2: SGHRS and YFSETQ. The CDR3 DNA is TGCGCCAGCAGCTTCATACTTGGGGCCAACGTCCTGACTTTC. Encoded protein: CASSFILGANVLTF. The whole variable domain, remainder taken from reference TRBV5-1 and TRBJ2-6, is KAGVTQTPRYLIKTRGQQVTLSCSPISGHRSVSWYQQTPGQGLQFLFEYFSETQRNKGNFPGRFSGRQFSNSRSEMNVSTLELGDSALYLCASSFILGANVLTFGAGSRLTVL.

The chain has TRBV28 and TRBJ1-2; D possibly corresponds to TRBD1 (5 bases). Deletions cut 8 bases from V and 2 bases from J, with 12 bases between. Germline CDR1 and CDR2: MDHEN and SYDVKM. CDR3 size: 13 residues. For the CDR3, the DNA is TGTGCCAGCGGTAGGCAGGGAAACTATGGCTACACCTTC. Translation: CASGRQGNYGYTF.

V and J are TRBV4-2 and TRBJ2-2; 7 nucleotides line up with TRBD2. Trimming removed 4 bases from V and 0 bases from J; junction bases left unmatched: 8. This CDR3 has 17 residues. Looked up from germline, CDR1 is LGHNA and CDR2 is YNFKEQ. CDR3 DNA: TGTGCCAGCAGCCCCGTGGTCGGGGGGACGAACACCGGGGAGCTGTTTTTT. This gives the protein CASSPVVGGTNTGELFF.